There are a few counts of the clone carrying this TCR beta chain. Its target is unknown. The CDR3 length is 12 residues. Between the trimmed V and J ends, which lost 1 base and 10 bases, there was a span of 5 bases. The germline V gene has CDR1 MNHEY and CDR2 SVGAGI. This sample was included in a study of CD8 T cells in ankylosing spondylitis. Study-wide points: Peripheral blood held disease-linked clones only at relatively low frequency, and these were CD8+. Clones linked to disease were reported to show significant enrichment in matched ankylosing spondylitis synovial fluid. What appeared characteristic of ankylosing spondylitis blood was a TCR beta motif of under 10 highly homologous variants.

Quantitative molecular-barcoded 5'-RACE generated the TCR beta libraries. A single record per CDR3 protein comes from TCRdb applying MiXCR to the 5' RACE reads. The data show roughly 240,000 distinct CDR3 sequences, about 30% seen once. Sequences were obtained from blood, either unsorted or a sorted T cell fraction (not recorded which). This sequence was found in a male donor with ankylosing spondylitis or in good health (not recorded which). The rearrangement links TRBV6-5 to TRBJ1-6, with a possible D match to TRBD1 (5 bases). Written as DNA, the CDR3 is TGTGCCAGCAGTTACTGGGGGTCACCCCTCCACTTT. Translation gives CASSYWGSPLHF.